This TCR beta chain was sequenced for a study of CD8 T cells in Susac syndrome. Study overall: Sequencing included Susac syndrome patients, roughly six of them with active disease and about eight in remission. Patients with Susac syndrome had blood drawn and were at that point therapy-naive, on corticosteroids, or on intravenous immunoglobulin alone.

RNA was extracted with the RNeasy kit, and a quantity of about 0.5 to 1 ug was reverse transcribed using random hexamers. TCRdb reprocessed the immunoSEQ multiplex PCR reads via MiXCR and lists one record per CDR3 protein. The data show 150,000 to 190,000 distinct CDR3 sequences, approximately 95% seen once. The diagnostic criteria were recently defined, and patients with Susac syndrome met them for definite or probable disease. To note about this clonotype: What it binds is not known.

The study, taken as a whole, reports: By the study's own acknowledgment, its TCR sequencing and HLA analysis included relatively few individuals.

Germline V gene lookup returns CDR1 SGHDN and CDR2 FVKESK. V was shortened by 3 bases and J by 4 bases, with 10 bases between the two germline ends. The CDR3 consists of 14 residues. This sequence originates from a human donor with Susac syndrome. Sequencing was performed on CD4+ T cells from PBMCs. This chain links TRBV14 with TRBJ1-5; D gene unclear. The CDR3 nucleotides are TGTGCCAGCAGCCAGCCAGGCCGGAATCAGCCCCAGCATTTT. It encodes CASSQPGRNQPQHF.